The T cell receptor beta chain under discussion was sequenced for a study of cytomegalovirus exposure and HLA in healthy donors. Study conclusions and caveats: Productive status was seen about 87% or about 30% of the time for most TCR beta V segments in an earlier analysis. HLA-A and HLA-B allele assignments for most subjects were reportedly predicted accurately using TCR beta sequences.

Both 60 Vbeta primers and 13 Jbeta primers went into the PCR. Clones were read by immunoSEQ multiplex PCR, and TCRdb kept only the in-frame ones, dropping some. The table records 130,000 to 150,000 clones, roughly 80% of them present only once. In the case of this clone: Its antigen is unidentified.

Germline CDR1 reads SGHRS; CDR2 reads YFSETQ. The CDR3 is made up of 13 amino acids. V lost 0 bases to trimming and J lost 5 bases, with 8 bases between them. This clonotype was sampled from a man aged 35-49 years in good health and CMV-seropositive. Sequenced sample: PBMCs. The chain carries TRBV5-1 and TRBJ1-2, with D perhaps TRBD1 (6 bases). The CDR3 sequence: CASSLDRAYGYTF. The CDR3 coding sequence is TGCGCCAGCAGCTTGGACAGGGCTTATGGCTACACCTTC.